The sequence of this T cell receptor (beta chain) was determined in a study of T cell responses to AZD1222 COVID-19 vaccine. Notes on the study in general: Possibly, clonal diversity was underestimated; donors were largely white British and included more females. Baseline testing showed seropositivity in only six AZD1222 recipients.

Concerning this clone: Its antigen is not known.

This CDR3 has 14 residues. Germline CDR1 reads MGHRA; CDR2 reads YSYEKL. Trimming took off 3 bases at V and 0 bases at J, with 8 bases between the two ends. The protocol was immunoSEQ multiplex PCR, while the TCRdb copy is restricted to in-frame clones and leaves out a portion. The repertoire has roughly 150,000 clones, around 91% of them found once; the top ten carry 6.9%. Sequenced material: peripheral blood, taken on day 0 of AZD1222 vaccination. The chain has TRBV4-1 and TRBJ1-1; D gene unclear. The clonotype originates from an adult in good health. The CDR3 loop is CASSHGVMNTEAFF. DNA of the CDR3: TGCGCCAGCAGCCACGGGGTAATGAACACTGAAGCTTTCTTT.